This passage covers 15 T cell receptor beta chains from one sample sequenced in a study of cytomegalovirus exposure and HLA in healthy donors. The PCR was carried out with 60 Vbeta primers and 13 Jbeta primers. Produced via immunoSEQ multiplex PCR; TCRdb's table is partial and in-frame only. The table has around 99,000 clones, about 78% seen once. The specimen sequenced was PBMCs. The receptors were gathered from a man between 40 and 49 years old in good health and CMV-seronegative.

V and J are TRBV19 and TRBJ1-1, with D unresolved. Germline V gene sequence: CDR1 LNHDA, CDR2 SQIVND (reference sequence). The CDR3 is made up of 12 amino acids. Deletions cut 3 bases from V and 6 bases from J, with 8 bases between. This chain's CDR3 is CASSMQKAEAFF. CDR3 nucleotides: TGTGCCAGTAGTATGCAGAAAGCTGAAGCTTTCTTT.

This chain links TRBV2 with TRBJ1-4; 9 nucleotides match TRBD1. Germline assignment: CDR1 SNHLY and CDR2 FYNNEI. The CDR3 loop spans 13 amino acids. J was trimmed by 8 bases and V by 6 bases; bases with no gene match: 4. CDR3 DNA: TGTGCCAGCAGGGGGGGACAGGGCGAAAAACTGTTTTTT. Amino acid sequence: CASRGGQGEKLFF. Looking up the rest from reference TRBV2 and TRBJ1-4 gives the full variable domain: EPEVTQTPSHQVTQMGQEVILRCVPISNHLYFYWYRQILGQKVEFLVSFYNNEISEKSEIFDDQFSVERPDGSNFTLKIRSTKLEDSAMYFCASRGGQGEKLFFGSGTQLSVL.

This clone was observed once. The chain joins TRBV6-1 to TRBJ2-7, with D perhaps TRBD2 (5 bases). The CDR3 consists of 13 residues. From germline, CDR1 is MNHNS and CDR2 SASEGT. Trimming removed 5 bases from V and 4 bases from J, with 12 bases in between. The CDR3: CASSPRGLYEQYF. The CDR3 DNA follows: TGTGCCAGCAGTCCCCGGGGATTATACGAGCAGTACTTC.

This chain links TRBV7-9 with TRBJ2-2, with 10 bases matching TRBD2. The CDR3 sequence is 16 residues long. Germline V gives CDR1 SEHNR, CDR2 FQNEAQ (reference sequence). V lost 3 bases to trimming and J lost 5 bases; unmatched junction nucleotides: 6. CDR3 in amino acids: CASSFKGTSETGELFF. The CDR3, as DNA: TGTGCCAGCAGCTTTAAAGGGACTAGCGAGACCGGGGAGCTGTTTTTT.

The V and J genes are TRBV7-3 and TRBJ2-5; D possibly corresponds to TRBD2 (7 bases). From germline, CDR1 is SGHTA and CDR2 FQGTGA. With 5 bases removed from V and 1 base from J, the gap between germline ends came to 14 bases. This CDR3 contains 15 residues. The CDR3 sequence is CASSPVGGGQETQYF. The CDR3 DNA is TGTGCCAGCAGCCCCGTGGGAGGGGGCCAAGAGACCCAGTACTTC.

The rearrangement links TRBV10-3 to TRBJ2-3; 12 positions agree with TRBD1. This CDR3 spans 19 amino acids. Germline V lookup: CDR1 ENHRY, CDR2 SYGVKD. Trimming removed 5 bases from V and 3 bases from J; junction bases left unmatched: 15. CDR3 nucleotide sequence: TGTGCCATCAGTCCAGCACCGGGACAGGGGGCGGGTGGGACAGATACGCAGTATTTT. Protein sequence: CAISPAPGQGAGGTDTQYF.

The chain joins TRBV18 to TRBJ1-1; no clear D gene. V dropped 3 bases and J dropped 3 bases, with 8 bases sitting between them. CDR1 is KGHSH and CDR2 is LQKENI in the germline V gene. The length of the CDR3 is 13 residues. The CDR3 loop is CASSPVTDTEAFF. The CDR3, as DNA: TGTGCCAGCTCACCCGTTACTGACACTGAAGCTTTCTTT.

The rearrangement links TRBV5-4 to TRBJ1-2, with TRBD1 identical over 10 bases. Germline CDR1 SGHNT, CDR2 YYREEE (reference sequence). CDR3 length: 16 amino acids. After removal of 0 bases from V and 1 base from J, the junction contained 3 bases not matched to a gene. CDR3 DNA sequence: TGTGCCAGCAGCTTGGGCCGGGACAGGGGTAACTATGGCTACACCTTC. Translated: CASSLGRDRGNYGYTF.

This clone was picked up one time. V and J are TRBV15 and TRBJ2-5, with 8 bases that match TRBD1. Per germline, CDR1 LNHNV and CDR2 YYDKDF (reference sequence). The CDR3 extends over 14 amino acids. The junction had 2 bases not matched to a gene; V was cut back by 5 bases and J by 0 bases. The CDR3 coding sequence is TGTGCCACCAGCCGACAGGGGAACCAAGAGACCCAGTACTTC. Translation gives CATSRQGNQETQYF.

This clone was seen only once. The genes are TRBV28 and TRBJ1-2; 8 bases align to TRBD1. This CDR3 is built from 17 residues. The V segment lost 7 bases and the J segment 2 bases; nucleotides outside the gene matches: 15. Germline-derived CDR1 and CDR2 are MDHEN and SYDVKM. The CDR3 DNA sequence: TGTGCCAGCAATCTAGGGACAGGCCTTTTTAGAAACTATGGCTACACCTTC. Its protein product is CASNLGTGLFRNYGYTF.

This chain connects TRBV6-5 to TRBJ2-7, with 10 nucleotides matching TRBD1. V lost 2 bases, J lost 3 bases, and 4 bases stayed unmatched. Germline CDR1 reads MNHEY; CDR2 reads SVGAGI. This CDR3 is 15 amino acids long. CDR3 amino acids: CASSYRDRGFYEQYF. DNA for the CDR3: TGTGCCAGCAGTTACAGGGACAGGGGATTCTACGAGCAGTACTTC.

Written as DNA, the CDR3 is TGTGCCAGCAGTGTGCAGGGGGCCCTTGAAGCTTTCTTT. This sequence encodes CASSVQGALEAFF. The V gene is TRBV5-4, the J gene TRBJ1-1; 8 bases map to TRBD1. Germline V lookup: CDR1 SGHNT, CDR2 YYREEE (reference sequence). The CDR3 sequence is 13 residues long. J was trimmed by 7 bases and V by 5 bases; bases with no gene match: 7.

The rearrangement uses TRBV7-9 and TRBJ2-1; 8 nucleotides align to TRBD2. Germline CDR1 is SEHNR and CDR2 is FQNEAQ (reference sequence). The CDR3 totals 14 residues. Unmatched junction bases numbered 5, after V lost 1 base and J lost 9 bases. CDR3 amino acids: CASSLDRTSPEQFF. The CDR3 region has the DNA TGTGCCAGCAGCTTAGACAGGACTAGCCCTGAGCAGTTCTTC.

The J gene is TRBJ2-5, the V gene TRBV14; D may be TRBD1 (5 bases). Germline V gene lookup returns CDR1 SGHDN and CDR2 FVKESK. V lost 4 bases and J lost 0, with 18 bases in between. The CDR3 runs to 17 residues. The CDR3 nucleotides read TGTGCCAGCAGCCGCCCCGTAGGGGCTGGCCACCAAGAGACCCAGTACTTC. The encoded protein is CASSRPVGAGHQETQYF.

The gene calls are TRBV13 and TRBJ2-7, with D tentatively TRBD2 (6 bases). CDR3 length: 15 amino acids. Germline lookup yields CDR1 PRHDT and CDR2 FYEKMQ (reference sequence). V was cut by 5 bases and J by 2 bases, with 16 bases left in between. The CDR3: CASSTTGGVPYEQYF. The CDR3 bases are TGTGCCAGCAGCACGACCGGAGGGGTCCCCTACGAGCAGTACTTC.